The 26 T cell receptor beta chains listed next were all sequenced from one sample in a study of blood T cell repertoires in COVID-19. Using immunoSEQ multiplex PCR, the repertoire was profiled, and TCRdb retains in-frame clones only, with some absent. The sample records just over 250,000 clones, about 89% being singletons. Sequenced material: peripheral blood. These TCRs come from a woman between 45 and 60 years old with acute or convalescent COVID-19.

This chain uses TRBV6-4 with TRBJ1-4; 8 nucleotides line up with TRBD1. The CDR3 runs 18 residues. The germline gives CDR1 MRHNA, CDR2 SNTAGT. V was pared by 8 bases and J by 0 bases, with 14 bases of the junction left unmatched. The CDR3 reads CASRRQGPSIATNEKLFF. CDR3 nucleotides: TGTGCCAGCCGAAGACAGGGGCCTTCGATTGCAACTAATGAAAAACTGTTTTTT.

This chain connects TRBV6-2 or TRBV6-3 to TRBJ2-5, with 7 positions matching TRBD2. The CDR3 totals 15 residues. V gave up 6 bases and J gave up 2 bases; unmatched junction bases: 9. Germline CDR1 reads MNHEY; CDR2 reads SVGEGT. The CDR3 DNA sequence: TGTGCCAGCAGCAAAACACTAGCGTTACAAGAGACCCAGTACTTC. Its protein product is CASSKTLALQETQYF.

The chain is built from TRBV19 and TRBJ2-1; D is perhaps TRBD1 (5 bases). V dropped 5 bases and J dropped 0 bases, with 11 bases sitting between them. CDR1 and CDR2 from the germline V gene are LNHDA and SQIVND (reference sequence). This CDR3 has 15 residues. CDR3 nucleotide sequence: TGTGCCAGTAGTTACAGGATAAGCTCCTACAATGAGCAGTTCTTC. This gives the protein CASSYRISSYNEQFF.

The chain is built from TRBV5-1 and TRBJ2-7; D perhaps matches TRBD2 (6 bases). Germline V gene lookup returns CDR1 SGHRS and CDR2 YFSETQ. V was pared by 1 base and J by 4 bases, with 12 bases between. There are 14 residues in the CDR3. CDR3 in amino acids: CASSLIWGLYEQYF. In nucleotides, the CDR3 is TGCGCCAGCAGCTTGATTTGGGGACTTTACGAGCAGTACTTC.

This rearrangement joins TRBV5-1 to TRBJ2-3; TRBD2 might be the D (5 bases). V was shortened by 1 base and J by 2 bases, with 14 bases between the two germline ends. Germline V gene sequence: CDR1 SGHRS, CDR2 YFSETQ. The CDR3 consists of 16 residues. CDR3 protein: CASSLKRTSDTDTQYF. The CDR3 DNA is TGCGCCAGCAGCTTGAAGCGGACCTCTGACACAGATACGCAGTATTTT.

The rearrangement links TRBV28 to TRBJ2-1, with TRBD1 matching 7 bases. Trimming removed 6 bases from V and 0 bases from J; junction bases left unmatched: 5. The CDR3 covers 15 residues. From germline, CDR1 is MDHEN and CDR2 SYDVKM. CDR3 DNA sequence: TGTGCCAGCAGCCCCGGGACAGTCTCCTACAATGAGCAGTTCTTC. Protein product: CASSPGTVSYNEQFF.

V and J are TRBV10-2 and TRBJ2-2, with 9 bases fitting TRBD2. V dropped 6 bases and J dropped 1; count of bases not matched to a gene: 3. Germline loops: CDR1 WSHSY, CDR2 SAAADI. This CDR3 contains 15 residues. The DNA of the CDR3 is TGCGCCAGCAGAGATAGCGGGAGGAACACCGGGGAGCTGTTTTTT. Its protein product is CASRDSGRNTGELFF.

The V call is TRBV2, the J call TRBJ1-5; D gene unclear. Germline assignment: CDR1 SNHLY and CDR2 FYNNEI. Between the trimmed V and J ends, which lost 1 base and 2 bases, there was a span of 9 bases. This CDR3 region has 15 residues. The CDR3 sequence is CASSEDRAGNQPQHF. The CDR3, as DNA: TGTGCCAGCAGTGAAGACAGAGCGGGCAATCAGCCCCAGCATTTT.

This sequence joins TRBV7-9 and TRBJ1-5; D is possibly TRBD1 (6 bases). Germline CDR1 is SEHNR and CDR2 is FQNEAQ (reference sequence). V was clipped by 1 base and J by 5 bases, with 9 bases between them. This CDR3 has 14 amino acids. This CDR3 is CASSLGGGDQPQHF. The CDR3 region has the DNA TGTGCCAGCAGCTTAGGAGGGGGGGATCAGCCCCAGCATTTT.

This clone came up once. The gene calls are TRBV5-1 and TRBJ1-5; no clear D. Looked up from germline, CDR1 is SGHRS and CDR2 is YFSETQ. Trimming cost V 0 bases and J 5 bases, with 15 bases left between them. There are 16 residues in the CDR3. In nucleotides, the CDR3 is TGCGCCAGCAGCTTGGAGGGAAGCGGCGGCCATCAGCCCCAGCATTTT. Amino acids: CASSLEGSGGHQPQHF.

The chain has TRBV9 and TRBJ1-4, with 7 positions matching TRBD1. The CDR3 contains 15 residues. CDR1 is SGDLS and CDR2 is YYNGEE in the germline V gene. V shed 3 bases and J 0 bases; nucleotides not matched to a gene: 2. CDR3 residues: CASSGQGTTNEKLFF. The CDR3 nucleotides read TGTGCCAGCAGCGGACAGGGTACAACTAATGAAAAACTGTTTTTT.

The chain links TRBV4-3 to TRBJ2-5, with TRBD2 identical over 8 bases. The CDR3 spans 17 residues. J was trimmed by 1 base and V by 0 bases; bases with no gene match: 7. Germline V gene data show CDR1 as LGHNA and CDR2 as YSLEER. The CDR3 sequence: CASSQDRGGRIQETQYF. For the CDR3, the DNA is TGCGCCAGCAGCCAAGATAGGGGCGGGAGGATCCAAGAGACCCAGTACTTC.

The rearrangement links TRBV5-4 to TRBJ1-2, with D possibly TRBD1 on 5 matching bases. Germline CDR1 is SGHNT and CDR2 is YYREEE (reference sequence). The CDR3 has 16 residues. Trimming left V 6 bases short and J 5 bases short, with 23 bases between. The CDR3 here is CASTGLGGFRQYGYTF. The CDR3 nucleotides read TGTGCCAGCACCGGACTCGGGGGGTTTCGGCAATATGGCTACACCTTC.

This chain uses TRBV7-9 with TRBJ2-1; TRBD1 agrees at 7 bases. Germline CDR1 and CDR2: SEHNR and FQNEAQ (reference sequence). The CDR3 spans 15 residues. J lost 2 bases, V lost 2 bases, and 3 bases had no gene match. The CDR3 sequence: CASSLTGTAYNEQFF. The CDR3 region has the DNA TGTGCCAGCAGCTTAACCGGGACAGCCTACAATGAGCAGTTCTTC.

The chain employs TRBV19 and TRBJ2-1; maybe TRBD2 (6 bases). Germline CDR1 LNHDA, CDR2 SQIVND (reference sequence). The CDR3 totals 15 residues. V was shortened by 7 bases and J by 0 bases, with 13 bases between the two germline ends. Here the CDR3 reads CASTVAESSYNEQFF. CDR3 nucleotides: TGTGCCAGTACCGTAGCGGAGAGCTCCTACAATGAGCAGTTCTTC. The variable domain in full, completed from reference TRBV19 and TRBJ2-1, reads DGGITQSPKYLFRKEGQNVTLSCEQNLNHDAMYWYRQDPGQGLRLIYYSQIVNDFQKGDIAEGYSVSREKKESFPLTVTSAQKNPTAFYLCASTVAESSYNEQFFGPGTRLTVL.

V and J are TRBV20-1 and TRBJ2-3, with 10 bases fitting TRBD2. V shed 3 bases and J 2 bases; nucleotides not matched to a gene: 11. This CDR3 spans 17 amino acids. The germline gives CDR1 DFQATT, CDR2 SNEGSKA (reference sequence). The CDR3 coding sequence is TGCAGTGCTAGTTTCCCTAGCGGGAGAGAATACACAGATACGCAGTATTTT. Encoded protein: CSASFPSGREYTDTQYF.

The chain combines TRBV28 with TRBJ2-5; possibly TRBD1 for D (6 bases). CDR1 is MDHEN and CDR2 is SYDVKM in the germline V gene. The CDR3 runs to 15 residues. The V gene lost 1 base and the J gene lost 7 bases, with 16 bases spanning the gap. The CDR3 DNA follows: TGTGCCAGCAGTTTATCCGGGACACCTAGGGGGACCCAGTACTTC. Translating it yields CASSLSGTPRGTQYF.

The chain couples TRBV28 to TRBJ1-2, with TRBD1 as a possible D gene (6 bases). From germline, CDR1 is MDHEN and CDR2 SYDVKM. This CDR3 is built from 15 residues. V was pared by 5 bases and J by 4 bases, with 17 bases between. The CDR3 sequence: CASSPRGGWSYGYTF. DNA of the CDR3: TGTGCCAGCAGTCCCAGGGGTGGATGGAGCTATGGCTACACCTTC.

The chain couples TRBV5-6 to TRBJ1-5; D unclear. Germline loops: CDR1 SGHDT, CDR2 YYEEEE. V was trimmed by 2 bases and J by 4 bases, leaving 4 bases between them. The CDR3 totals 12 residues. In DNA, the CDR3 is TGTGCCAGCAGCTTCAGGAATCAGCCCCAGCATTTT. Protein product: CASSFRNQPQHF.

The gene calls are TRBV11-2 and TRBJ1-1; TRBD1 matches 9 bases. The germline V gene encodes CDR1 SGHAT and CDR2 FQNNGV. V gave up 5 bases and J gave up 5 bases; unmatched junction bases: 3. The length of the CDR3 is 13 residues. The CDR3 DNA reads as TGTGCCAGCAGCGGGACAGGGAGAACTGAAGCTTTCTTT. Its translation is CASSGTGRTEAFF.

This chain links TRBV15 with TRBJ2-7; perhaps TRBD2 as D (6 bases). This CDR3 has 14 amino acids. The germline V gene encodes CDR1 LNHNV and CDR2 YYDKDF (reference sequence). V gave up 0 bases and J gave up 6 bases, with 12 bases separating them. In DNA, the CDR3 is TGTGCCACCAGCAGAGACAGGGAGGCGCTCGAGCAGTACTTC. This encodes CATSRDREALEQYF.

The chain links TRBV9 to TRBJ2-7; 10 nucleotides align to TRBD2. CDR3 size: 16 residues. V dropped 4 bases and J dropped 5; count of bases not matched to a gene: 12. Germline CDR1 is SGDLS and CDR2 is YYNGEE. CDR3 sequence (DNA): TGTGCCAGCAGCCCCCCCCTCTCTAGCGGGAGCGACGAGCAGTACTTC. It encodes CASSPPLSSGSDEQYF.

This sequence joins TRBV30 and TRBJ2-5; TRBD1 matches at 10 bases. Germline-derived CDR1 and CDR2 are GTSNPN and SVGIG (reference sequence). With V trimmed by 3 bases and J by 0 bases, 4 bases remained unmatched. The CDR3 sequence is 15 residues long. The CDR3: CAWSLGQGYQETQYF. The CDR3 nucleotides are TGTGCCTGGAGCCTGGGACAGGGGTACCAAGAGACCCAGTACTTC.

The chain combines TRBV7-2 with TRBJ2-7; TRBD2 agrees at 11 bases. Per the germline V gene, CDR1 is SGHTA and CDR2 is FQGNSA. The CDR3 is 16 amino acids. V was pared by 4 bases and J by 4 bases, with 9 bases of the junction left unmatched. This CDR3 is CASSSGGGLAGYEQYF. The CDR3 DNA reads as TGTGCCAGCAGCTCAGGAGGTGGACTAGCGGGTTACGAGCAGTACTTC.

The chain links TRBV15 to TRBJ2-3; possible D gene TRBD1, 5 bases. The germline gives CDR1 LNHNV, CDR2 YYDKDF (reference sequence). The V end lost 2 bases, the J end lost 3 bases, and 6 bases lay between the germline ends. This CDR3 has 13 residues. The chain's CDR3 is CATSRPGTDTQYF. CDR3 DNA sequence: TGTGCCACCAGCAGACCAGGGACAGATACGCAGTATTTT. Using reference TRBV15 and TRBJ2-3 for the parts outside the CDR3, the full variable domain is DAMVIQNPRYQVTQFGKPVTLSCSQTLNHNVMYWYQQKSSQAPKLLFHYYDKDFNNEADTPDNFQSRRPNTSFCFLDIRSPGLGDTAMYLCATSRPGTDTQYFGPGTRLTVL.

V is TRBV6-6 and J is TRBJ2-6; D is unresolved. The CDR3 is 13 residues long. Germline CDR1 is MNHNY and CDR2 is SVGAGI (reference sequence). V was pared by 5 bases and J by 3 bases, with 5 bases between. The CDR3 nucleotides are TGTGCCAGCAGTCCTCGTGGGGCCAACGTCCTGACTTTC. As protein: CASSPRGANVLTF.